This T cell receptor beta chain originates from a study of regulatory T cells in long-lasting Graves disease. Findings and caveats of the study: Lower TCR diversity was seen in persistent Graves' patients than in newly diagnosed ones. The study found persistent patients shared more public clonotypes (2,741) than new patients (just over 950).

Relying on iRepertoire HTBI primers and Arm-PCR of CDR3 regions, the team built TCR beta libraries. One entry per CDR3 protein, called by TCRdb with MiXCR from the multiplex PCR reads. The sample lists about 460,000 distinct CDR3 sequences; 22% were seen once. Time point: persistent/refractory GD, antithyroid drugs over 5 years with positive TRAb. PBMCs were the source of the RNA used for TCR sequencing. The patient group derived from an endocrinology department in Xi'an, China. As regards this clonotype: Its antigen is undetermined.

V gave up 5 bases and J gave up 5 bases; unmatched junction bases: 5. The CDR3 covers 13 residues. Germline V gives CDR1 SQVTM, CDR2 ANQGSEA. V is TRBV29-1 and J is TRBJ2-2; TRBD1 matches at 7 bases. The sample here was peripheral blood mononuclear cells (PBMCs), taken when the disease was refractory, from a patient treated with antithyroid drugs. The source of this sequence is a female donor with Graves disease. The CDR3 DNA sequence: TGCAGCGTTAAGGGGGCAGGAACCGGGGAGCTGTTTTTT. Amino acid sequence: CSVKGAGTGELFF.